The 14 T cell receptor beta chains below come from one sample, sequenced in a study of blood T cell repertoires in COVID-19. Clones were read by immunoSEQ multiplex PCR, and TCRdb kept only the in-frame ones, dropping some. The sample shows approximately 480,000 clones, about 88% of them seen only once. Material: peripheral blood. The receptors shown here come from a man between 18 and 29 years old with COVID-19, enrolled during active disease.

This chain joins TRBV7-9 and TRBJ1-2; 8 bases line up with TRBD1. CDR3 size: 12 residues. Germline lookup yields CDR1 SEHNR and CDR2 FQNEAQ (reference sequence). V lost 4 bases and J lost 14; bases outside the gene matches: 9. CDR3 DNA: TGTGCCAGCAGCTCCGGGACAGGTGAGAAGACCTTC. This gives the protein CASSSGTGEKTF.

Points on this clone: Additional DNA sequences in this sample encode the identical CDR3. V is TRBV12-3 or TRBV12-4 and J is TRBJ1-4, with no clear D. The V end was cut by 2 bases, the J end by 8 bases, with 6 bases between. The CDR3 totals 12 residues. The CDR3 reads CASSLYSEKLFF. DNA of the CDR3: TGTGCCAGCAGTTTATATTCCGAAAAACTGTTTTTT.

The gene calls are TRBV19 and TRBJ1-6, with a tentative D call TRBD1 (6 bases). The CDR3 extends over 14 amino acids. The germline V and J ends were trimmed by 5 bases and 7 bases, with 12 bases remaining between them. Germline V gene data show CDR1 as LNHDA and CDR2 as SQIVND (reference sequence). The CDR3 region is CASSQQGPNSPLHF. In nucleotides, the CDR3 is TGTGCCAGTAGTCAACAGGGACCAAATTCACCCCTCCACTTT.

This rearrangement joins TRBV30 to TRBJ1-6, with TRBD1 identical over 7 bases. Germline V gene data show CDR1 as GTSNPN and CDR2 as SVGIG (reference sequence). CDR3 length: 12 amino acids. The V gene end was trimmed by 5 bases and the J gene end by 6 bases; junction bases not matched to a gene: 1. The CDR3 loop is CAWDRVNSPLHF. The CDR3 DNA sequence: TGTGCCTGGGACAGGGTTAATTCACCCCTCCACTTT.

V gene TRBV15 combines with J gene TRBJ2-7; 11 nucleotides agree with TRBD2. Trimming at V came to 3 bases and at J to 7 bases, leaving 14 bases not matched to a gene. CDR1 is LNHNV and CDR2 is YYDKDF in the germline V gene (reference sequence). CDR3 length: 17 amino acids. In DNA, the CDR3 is TGTGCCACCAGCAGTGGTACTAGCGGGAGCCGGGTTTGGGAGCAGTACTTC. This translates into CATSSGTSGSRVWEQYF.

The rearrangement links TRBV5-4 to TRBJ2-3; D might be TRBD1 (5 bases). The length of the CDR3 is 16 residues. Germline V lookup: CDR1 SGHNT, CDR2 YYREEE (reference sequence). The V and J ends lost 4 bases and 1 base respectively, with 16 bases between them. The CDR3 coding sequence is TGTGCCAGCAGCCCGGTCGGCGCAGGGCGCACAGATACGCAGTATTTT. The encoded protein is CASSPVGAGRTDTQYF.

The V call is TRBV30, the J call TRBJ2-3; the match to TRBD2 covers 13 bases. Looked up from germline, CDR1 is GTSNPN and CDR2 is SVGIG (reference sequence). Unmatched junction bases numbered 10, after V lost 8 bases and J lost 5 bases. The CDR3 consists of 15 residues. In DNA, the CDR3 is TGTGCCCGGACTCGGAGGACTAGCGGGGGAGATACGCAGTATTTT. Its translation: CARTRRTSGGDTQYF.

CDR3 residues: CASSSQRDPWSEQFF. CDR3 in DNA: TGTGCCAGCAGCTCTCAGCGGGACCCTTGGTCTGAGCAGTTCTTC. This chain uses TRBV7-2 with TRBJ2-1; 7 bases are shared with TRBD2. The V gene end was trimmed by 4 bases and the J gene end by 9 bases; junction bases not matched to a gene: 12. Per the germline V gene, CDR1 is SGHTA and CDR2 is FQGNSA. The CDR3 extends over 15 amino acids.

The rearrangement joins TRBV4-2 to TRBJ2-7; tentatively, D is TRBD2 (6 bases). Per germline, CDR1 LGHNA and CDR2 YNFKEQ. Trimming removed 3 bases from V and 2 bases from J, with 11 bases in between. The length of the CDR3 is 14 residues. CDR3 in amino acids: CASSQEGFTYEQYF. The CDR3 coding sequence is TGTGCCAGCAGCCAGGAGGGATTCACCTACGAGCAGTACTTC.

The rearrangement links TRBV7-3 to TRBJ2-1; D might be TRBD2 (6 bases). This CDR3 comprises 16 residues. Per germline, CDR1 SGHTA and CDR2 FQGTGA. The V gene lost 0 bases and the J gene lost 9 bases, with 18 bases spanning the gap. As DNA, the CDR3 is TGTGCCAGCAGCTTAACCGGGACTCGAAGAGACGGTGAGCAGTTCTTC. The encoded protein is CASSLTGTRRDGEQFF. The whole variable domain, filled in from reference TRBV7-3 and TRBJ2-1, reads GAGVSQTPSNKVTEKGKYVELRCDPISGHTALYWYRQSLGQGPEFLIYFQGTGAADDSGLPNDRFFAVRPEGSVSTLKIQRTERGDSAVYLCASSLTGTRRDGEQFFGPGTRLTVL.

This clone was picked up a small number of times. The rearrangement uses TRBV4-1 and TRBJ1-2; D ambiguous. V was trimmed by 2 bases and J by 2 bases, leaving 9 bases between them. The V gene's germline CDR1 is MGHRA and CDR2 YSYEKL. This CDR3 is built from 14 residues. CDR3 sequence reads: CASSQFTRNYGYTF. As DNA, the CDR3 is TGCGCCAGCAGCCAATTCACGAGGAACTATGGCTACACCTTC.

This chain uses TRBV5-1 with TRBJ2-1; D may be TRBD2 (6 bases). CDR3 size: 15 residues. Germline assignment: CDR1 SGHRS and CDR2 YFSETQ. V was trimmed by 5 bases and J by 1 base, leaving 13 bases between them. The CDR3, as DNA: TGCGCCAGCAGGACCGGGACTGGGTCCTACAATGAGCAGTTCTTC. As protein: CASRTGTGSYNEQFF.

CDR3 sequence: CASSLGSSGTNTGELFF. In DNA form, the CDR3 reads TGCGCCAGCAGCTTGGGGTCTAGCGGTACGAACACCGGGGAGCTGTTTTTT. The chain is built from TRBV5-1 and TRBJ2-2; TRBD2 matches 7 bases. Losses at the gene ends were 0 bases for V and 0 bases for J; bases not matched to a gene: 5. From germline, CDR1 is SGHRS and CDR2 YFSETQ. CDR3 length: 17 amino acids.

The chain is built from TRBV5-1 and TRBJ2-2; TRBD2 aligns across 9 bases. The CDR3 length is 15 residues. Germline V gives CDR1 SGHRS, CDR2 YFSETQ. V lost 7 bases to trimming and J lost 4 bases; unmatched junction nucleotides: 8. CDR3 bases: TGCGCCAGCTACGCGGGGGGGCCTCGCACCGGGGAGCTGTTTTTT. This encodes CASYAGGPRTGELFF.